A single sample is the source of the 13 T cell receptor beta chains below, sequenced in a study of shared clonotypes between healthy human individuals. Repertoires were generated with immunoSEQ multiplex PCR, while TCRdb's copy carries only in-frame clones and drops some. Counted here are fewer than 650,000 clones, 75% to 85% occurring once; the ten biggest clones make up approximately 13%. The sample was PBMCs. These receptors came from a woman between 35 and 50 years old in good health. Some clones in this sample may be carry-over from other donors' samples.

This clone was observed once. The V call is TRBV4-2, the J call TRBJ2-5, with unresolved D. The CDR3 has 19 amino acids. Trimming took 3 bases from V and 5 from J, leaving 28 bases between them. The germline V gene has CDR1 LGHNA and CDR2 YNFKEQ. CDR3 loop: CASSQEPGPLKNMLETQYF. For the CDR3, the DNA is TGTGCCAGCAGCCAGGAACCGGGTCCCCTGAAAAATATGCTCGAGACCCAGTACTTC.

This clone was seen many times. This chain connects TRBV19 to TRBJ1-1; 8 bases align to TRBD1. From germline, CDR1 is LNHDA and CDR2 SQIVND (reference sequence). The CDR3 is made up of 16 amino acids. Trimming took 3 bases from V and 1 from J; bases not matched to a gene: 7. The CDR3 nucleotides read TGTGCCAGTAGTATGAGGACAGGGTGGGAGAACACTGAAGCTTTCTTT. Translating gives CASSMRTGWENTEAFF.

The J gene is TRBJ1-2, the V gene TRBV30, with 7 nucleotides matching TRBD1. The V and J ends lost 2 bases and 4 bases, in that order; junction bases with no gene match: 4. The length of the CDR3 is 13 residues. Germline V gene sequence: CDR1 GTSNPN, CDR2 SVGIG (reference sequence). The CDR3 loop reads CAWSQGQTYGYTF. The CDR3 DNA is TGTGCCTGGAGTCAGGGACAGACCTATGGCTACACCTTC.

V is TRBV4-2 and J is TRBJ1-4; a weak D match, TRBD1 (5 bases). The V end lost 0 bases, the J end lost 7 bases, and 12 bases lay between the germline ends. The CDR3 contains 15 residues. Germline loops: CDR1 LGHNA, CDR2 YNFKEQ. The CDR3 nucleotides read TGTGCCAGCAGCCAAGAATGGCAGGGTCGTGAAAAACTGTTTTTT. Its translation is CASSQEWQGREKLFF.

About this clone: A much larger clone differs from this one at a single base, so this may be a read error. The same CDR3 can be traced to other DNA sequences in this sample. The chain carries TRBV9 and TRBJ2-5, with TRBD1 as a possible D gene (6 bases). CDR1 is SGDLS, CDR2 YYNGEE, per germline. CDR3 length equals 14 residues. Trimming stripped 0 bases from V and 4 bases from J, with 10 bases between. In nucleotides, the CDR3 is TGTGCCAGCAGCGTAGGGGGACACGGAGAGACCCAGTACTTC. Protein: CASSVGGHGETQYF.

This chain uses TRBV2 with TRBJ2-7; 8 nucleotides line up with TRBD1. The CDR3 runs 14 residues. V shed 6 bases, J shed 0 bases, and the junction held 4 bases outside the gene matches. Germline CDR1 SNHLY, CDR2 FYNNEI. The CDR3, as DNA: TGTGCCAGCAGGACGGACAGGGTCTCCTACGAGCAGTACTTC. Protein: CASRTDRVSYEQYF.

As to this clone: Given the absence of the conserved phenylalanine or tryptophan at the CDR3 end, a read error is likely. The rearrangement uses TRBV7-8 and TRBJ1-5, with D unresolved. Germline CDR1 SGHVS, CDR2 FQNEAQ. The CDR3 is 13 amino acids. Trimming stripped 5 bases from V and 11 bases from J, with 16 bases between. CDR3 coding DNA: TGTGCCAGCAGCCCCCCGGGTGGTCGGTCCCAGCATCTT. It encodes CASSPPGGRSQHL.

The chain uses TRBV10-1 and TRBJ1-5, with 8 bases that match TRBD1. Unmatched junction bases numbered 3, after V lost 6 bases and J lost 2 bases. CDR1 WNHNN and CDR2 SYGVQD come from the germline V gene (reference sequence). This CDR3 region has 14 residues. CDR3 in amino acids: CASRQGVGNQPQHF. The CDR3 coding sequence is TGCGCCAGCAGACAGGGGGTCGGCAATCAGCCCCAGCATTTT.

Points on this clone: Additional DNA sequences in this sample encode the identical CDR3. V gene TRBV7-2 combines with J gene TRBJ2-7; 8 nucleotides match TRBD1. Germline V gene lookup returns CDR1 SGHTA and CDR2 FQGNSA. The V and J ends lost 5 bases and 1 base, in that order; junction bases with no gene match: 4. This CDR3 contains 14 residues. CDR3 in DNA: TGTGCCAGCAGCACCGGACAGGGATCCTACGAGCAGTACTTC. Translating gives CASSTGQGSYEQYF. Based on the CDR3 plus reference TRBV7-2 and TRBJ2-7, the full variable domain is GAGVSQSPSNKVTEKGKDVELRCDPISGHTALYWYRQSLGQGLEFLIYFQGNSAPDKSGLPSDRFSAERTGGSVSTLTIQRTQQEDSAVYLCASSTGQGSYEQYFGPGTRLTVT.

This clone was seen just once. The gene calls are TRBV5-1 and TRBJ2-7; tentative D call: TRBD2 (5 bases). The ends were cut back, 4 bases at V and 4 bases at J, with 12 bases in the middle. Germline values: CDR1 SGHRS, CDR2 YFSETQ. The CDR3 has 13 amino acids. CDR3 loop: CASSSQSGYEQYF. The CDR3 bases are TGCGCCAGCAGCAGCCAATCGGGGTACGAGCAGTACTTC.

The gene calls are TRBV5-1 and TRBJ2-7; D possibly corresponds to TRBD1 (6 bases). The ends were cut back, 5 bases at V and 9 bases at J, with 15 bases in the middle. This CDR3 has 12 residues. The germline gives CDR1 SGHRS, CDR2 YFSETQ. This CDR3 is CASSPQGNVQYF. For the CDR3, the DNA is TGCGCCAGCAGTCCCCAGGGGAATGTGCAGTACTTC.

This clone was picked up a small number of times. V usage is TRBV19 and J usage is TRBJ1-1; D perhaps matches TRBD1 (6 bases). Germline V gene data show CDR1 as LNHDA and CDR2 as SQIVND (reference sequence). The CDR3 is 14 amino acids. Deletions cut 4 bases from V and 11 bases from J, with 20 bases between. The chain's CDR3 is CASSTPGGLPQAFF. DNA for the CDR3: TGTGCCAGTAGTACCCCCGGGGGGCTACCCCAGGCTTTCTTT. Variable domain in full (rest from reference TRBV19 and TRBJ1-1): DGGITQSPKYLFRKEGQNVTLSCEQNLNHDAMYWYRQDPGQGLRLIYYSQIVNDFQKGDIAEGYSVSREKKESFPLTVTSAQKNPTAFYLCASSTPGGLPQAFFGQGTRLTVV.

The V and J genes are TRBV4-1 and TRBJ2-7, with 10 bases fitting TRBD2. The CDR3 length is 17 residues. The V gene's germline CDR1 is MGHRA and CDR2 YSYEKL. The junction had 6 bases not matched to a gene; V was cut back by 1 base and J by 0 bases. CDR3 amino acids: CASSQVLKREGSYEQYF. CDR3 nucleotides: TGCGCCAGCAGCCAAGTCCTTAAGCGGGAGGGCTCCTACGAGCAGTACTTC.